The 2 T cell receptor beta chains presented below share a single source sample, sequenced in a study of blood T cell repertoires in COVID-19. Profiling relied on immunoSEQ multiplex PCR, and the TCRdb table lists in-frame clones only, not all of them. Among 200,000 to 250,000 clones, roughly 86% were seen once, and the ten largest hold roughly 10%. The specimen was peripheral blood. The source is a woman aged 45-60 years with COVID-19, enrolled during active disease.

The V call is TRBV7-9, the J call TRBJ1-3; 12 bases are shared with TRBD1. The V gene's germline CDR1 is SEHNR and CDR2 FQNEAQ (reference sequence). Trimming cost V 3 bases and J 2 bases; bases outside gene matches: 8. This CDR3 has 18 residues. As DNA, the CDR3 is TGTGCCAGCAGCTTGGGGAGGGACAGGGGGCGTACTGGAAACACCATATATTTT. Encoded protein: CASSLGRDRGRTGNTIYF.

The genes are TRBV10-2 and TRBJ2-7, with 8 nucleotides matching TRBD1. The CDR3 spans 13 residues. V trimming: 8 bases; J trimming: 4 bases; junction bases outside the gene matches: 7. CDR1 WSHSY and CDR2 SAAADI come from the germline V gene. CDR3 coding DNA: TGCGCCAGCGGAACACGGACAGGGTACGAGCAGTACGTC. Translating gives CASGTRTGYEQYV.